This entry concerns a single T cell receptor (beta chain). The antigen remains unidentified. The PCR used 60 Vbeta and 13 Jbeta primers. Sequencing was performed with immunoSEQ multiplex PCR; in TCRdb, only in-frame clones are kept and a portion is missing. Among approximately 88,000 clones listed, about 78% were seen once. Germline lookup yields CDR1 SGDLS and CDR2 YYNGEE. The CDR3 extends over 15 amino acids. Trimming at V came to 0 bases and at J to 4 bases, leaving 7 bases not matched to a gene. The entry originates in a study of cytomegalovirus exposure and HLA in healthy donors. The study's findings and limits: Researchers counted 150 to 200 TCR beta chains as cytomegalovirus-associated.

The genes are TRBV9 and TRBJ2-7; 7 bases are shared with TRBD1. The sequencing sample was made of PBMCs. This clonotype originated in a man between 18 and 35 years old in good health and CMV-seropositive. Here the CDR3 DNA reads TGTGCCAGCAGCGTAGGCAGCCAGGGGGTGTACGAGCAGTACTTC. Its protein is CASSVGSQGVYEQYF.